Following are 5 T cell receptor beta chains from one sample sequenced in a study of PD-1 blockade in classical Hodgkin lymphoma. Time point reported: cycle 4 day 1 (C4D1), after less than 7 weeks of nivolumab. Every patient experienced relapse after autologous stem cell transplantation, and brentuximab vedotin exposure varied. Measured with immunoSEQ multiplex PCR; TCRdb has only the in-frame clones, and not every one. The table has around 90,000 clones, just under 80% seen once. The starting material was peripheral blood mononuclear cells (PBMCs), obtained before the fourth cycle of nivolumab. These receptors were obtained from a human donor with classical Hodgkin lymphoma.

This chain joins TRBV6-5 and TRBJ2-3; D is ambiguous. V was cut by 5 bases and J by 3 bases, with 9 bases left in between. CDR3 length equals 13 residues. Germline-derived CDR1 and CDR2 are MNHEY and SVGAGI. CDR3 protein: CASSPGWTDTQYF. The CDR3 coding sequence is TGTGCCAGCAGTCCAGGCTGGACAGATACGCAGTATTTT.

This clone was seen a few times. This chain links TRBV12-2 with TRBJ1-5; TRBD1 is taken as the D call from the table, unchecked against the DNA. TRBV12-2 is designated a pseudogene. The CDR3 is 17 residues long. The DNA for the CDR3 is TGTGCAAGTCGCCAGACGGACAGGGGGCTAGTAGATCAGCCCCAGCATTTT. It yields the protein CASRQTDRGLVDQPQHF.

The chain uses TRBV9 and TRBJ1-2; 8 bases match TRBD1. Germline V gene lookup returns CDR1 SGDLS and CDR2 YYNGEE. Trimming took 0 bases from V and 1 from J; bases not matched to a gene: 11. The CDR3 loop spans 18 amino acids. In DNA, the CDR3 is TGTGCCAGCAGCGTAGGGGTCTTGGACAGGGCCGTTAACTATGGCTACACCTTC. As protein: CASSVGVLDRAVNYGYTF.

The rearrangement joins TRBV19 to TRBJ2-1, with 9 bases fitting TRBD2. Unmatched junction bases numbered 5, after V lost 2 bases and J lost 6 bases. The CDR3 extends over 15 amino acids. CDR1 is LNHDA, CDR2 SQIVND, per germline (reference sequence). CDR3 amino acids: CASSISGTSINEQFF. The CDR3 DNA reads as TGTGCCAGTAGTATATCGGGGACTAGCATCAATGAGCAGTTCTTC.

This clone was seen once. V is TRBV23-1 and J is TRBJ1-1; TRBD1 aligns across 8 bases. TRBV23-1 is an open reading frame whose function is uncertain. The CDR3 is 14 amino acids. V was pared by 4 bases and J by 4 bases, with 5 bases of the junction left unmatched. CDR3 in amino acids: CASSPTGATTEAFF. The CDR3 region has the DNA TGCGCCAGCAGTCCGACAGGGGCCACCACTGAAGCTTTCTTT.